Presented here are 17 T cell receptor beta chains from one specimen sequenced in a study of blood T cell repertoires in COVID-19. Profiling relied on immunoSEQ multiplex PCR, and the TCRdb table lists in-frame clones only, not all of them. The table shows 55,000 to 65,000 clones, with roughly 85% occurring only once. Sequenced: peripheral blood. The source of these receptors is a man between 60 and 75 years old with acute or convalescent COVID-19.

The chain joins TRBV3-1 (or the pseudogene TRBV3-2) to TRBJ2-3; weak D call: TRBD1 (6 bases). Trimming pared 3 bases from V and 0 bases from J, leaving 16 bases between. This CDR3 is built from 17 residues. The germline CDR1 and CDR2 sequences are LGHDT and YNNKEL (reference sequence). The CDR3: CASSQGYRVGSTDTQYF. DNA for the CDR3: TGTGCCAGCAGCCAGGGCTACAGGGTCGGGAGCACAGATACGCAGTATTTT.

The J gene is TRBJ2-2, the V gene TRBV3-1 (or the pseudogene TRBV3-2); the D gene is possibly TRBD1 (5 bases). Germline CDR1 and CDR2: LGHDT and YNNKEL (reference sequence). Trimming removed 4 bases at V and 5 bases at J, with 14 bases between. CDR3 length: 15 residues. CDR3 sequence: CASSRRQKVTGELFF. In DNA, the CDR3 is TGTGCCAGCAGCCGACGACAGAAGGTGACCGGGGAGCTGTTTTTT.

V is TRBV18 and J is TRBJ2-1, with 10 bases identical to TRBD2. The germline CDR1 and CDR2 sequences are KGHSH and LQKENI. CDR3 length: 16 amino acids. The V segment lost 6 bases and the J segment 4 bases; nucleotides outside the gene matches: 9. This CDR3 reads CASSERTSGLYNEQFF. As DNA, the CDR3 is TGTGCCAGCTCGGAGCGGACTAGCGGCTTATACAATGAGCAGTTCTTC. Filled out from reference TRBV18 and TRBJ2-1, the complete variable domain reads NAGVMQNPRHLVRRRGQEARLRCSPMKGHSHVYWYRQLPEEGLKFMVYLQKENIIDESGMPKERFSAEFPKEGPSILRIQQVVRGDSAAYFCASSERTSGLYNEQFFGPGTRLTVL.

The V and J genes are TRBV6-6 and TRBJ1-2; D remains ambiguous. Germline V gives CDR1 MNHNY, CDR2 SVGAGI (reference sequence). The CDR3 sequence is 15 residues long. V was shortened by 2 bases and J by 4 bases, with 14 bases between the two germline ends. CDR3 nucleotides: TGTGCCAGCAGTTACAGAGCCAGCGGCGGCTATGGCTACACCTTC. Protein product: CASSYRASGGYGYTF.

This clone was detected only a few times. The rearrangement links TRBV7-9 to TRBJ1-3; TRBD1 is a possible D gene (5 bases). Germline V gives CDR1 SEHNR, CDR2 FQNEAQ (reference sequence). The germline V and J ends were trimmed by 4 bases and 4 bases, with 14 bases remaining between them. The CDR3 runs to 15 residues. The CDR3 here is CASSSKWDLGNTIYF. The CDR3 DNA is TGTGCCAGCAGCTCAAAATGGGACTTGGGAAACACCATATATTTT.

V gene TRBV28 combines with J gene TRBJ2-5, with D maybe TRBD2 (6 bases). CDR1 MDHEN and CDR2 SYDVKM come from the germline V gene. The CDR3 has 14 amino acids. V was pared by 2 bases and J by 6 bases, with 13 bases between. In DNA, the CDR3 is TGTGCCAGCAGTTTAATCGGGGGTTTGAAGACCCAGTACTTC. This encodes CASSLIGGLKTQYF.

In this sample, this clone turned up once. The chain links TRBV24-1 to TRBJ1-1, with 8 bases that match TRBD1. The germline V gene encodes CDR1 KGHDR and CDR2 SFDVKD. This CDR3 region has 15 residues. Trimming took 12 bases from V and 0 from J; bases not matched to a gene: 11. CDR3 region: CAADRGRLMNTEAFF. DNA of the CDR3: TGTGCCGCCGACAGGGGCCGCCTCATGAACACTGAAGCTTTCTTT.

The chain joins TRBV7-8 to TRBJ2-7, with TRBD2 as a possible D gene (6 bases). The CDR3 spans 15 residues. Trimming took 5 bases from V and 2 from J, leaving 16 bases between them. Germline CDR1 SGHVS, CDR2 FQNEAQ. In DNA, the CDR3 is TGTGCCAGCAGCCCCGGGAGTTATAGACCCTACGAGCAGTACTTC. Translating it yields CASSPGSYRPYEQYF.

V and J are TRBV7-3 and TRBJ2-5, with D possibly TRBD1 on 6 matching bases. Trimming left V 5 bases short and J 3 bases short, with 13 bases between. CDR3 length: 14 residues. Germline V lookup: CDR1 SGHTA, CDR2 FQGTGA. The CDR3 DNA is TGTGCCAGCAGCCCGGACTCAGGGGAAGAGACCCAGTACTTC. Translation: CASSPDSGEETQYF.

Only one count was recorded for this clone. The V and J genes are TRBV13 and TRBJ1-1, with D perhaps matching TRBD1 (5 bases). Germline assignment: CDR1 PRHDT and CDR2 FYEKMQ (reference sequence). This CDR3 spans 12 amino acids. Deletions cut 7 bases from V and 4 bases from J, with 10 bases between. CDR3 region: CASKRGSTEAFF. CDR3 DNA: TGTGCCAGCAAGCGGGGCAGCACTGAAGCTTTCTTT.

The chain carries TRBV20-1 and TRBJ2-3, with 10 bases aligning to TRBD2. The V and J ends lost 3 bases and 5 bases, in that order; junction bases with no gene match: 8. Germline CDR1 DFQATT, CDR2 SNEGSKA (reference sequence). The CDR3 is 15 amino acids. The CDR3 spells CSASIAGGVGDTQYF. The CDR3 DNA is TGCAGTGCTAGTATAGCGGGAGGCGTTGGAGATACGCAGTATTTT.

This clone was found a few times. The gene calls are TRBV30 and TRBJ1-1, with D possibly being TRBD1 (5 bases). Trimming cost V 2 bases and J 3 bases, with 10 bases left between them. CDR3 length equals 13 residues. The V gene's germline CDR1 is GTSNPN and CDR2 SVGIG (reference sequence). The CDR3 is CAWSRQPYTEAFF. DNA for the CDR3: TGTGCCTGGAGTAGACAGCCTTACACTGAAGCTTTCTTT.

This chain uses TRBV4-3 with TRBJ1-1, with 7 bases identical to TRBD1. CDR1 and CDR2 from the germline V gene are LGHNA and YSLEER. The CDR3 spans 14 residues. Trimming cost V 4 bases and J 4 bases; bases outside gene matches: 6. The CDR3 sequence: CASSRVDRVTEAFF. The CDR3 DNA sequence: TGCGCCAGCAGCCGTGTCGACAGGGTCACTGAAGCTTTCTTT.

The CDR3 protein is CASSPGAGGPGDEQFF. The CDR3 bases are TGTGCCAGCAGCCCAGGGGCGGGAGGGCCCGGGGATGAGCAGTTCTTC. V and J are TRBV7-3 and TRBJ2-1, with 9 bases aligning to TRBD2. The CDR3 runs to 16 residues. CDR1 and CDR2 from the germline V gene are SGHTA and FQGTGA. Losses at the gene ends were 5 bases for V and 8 bases for J; bases not matched to a gene: 13.

This clone has a single count. The chain has TRBV3-1 (or the pseudogene TRBV3-2) and TRBJ2-5; TRBD1 agrees at 8 bases. J gave up 2 bases and V 5 bases, and 13 bases lay outside the gene matches. Germline-derived CDR1 and CDR2 are LGHDT and YNNKEL (reference sequence). The CDR3 extends over 17 amino acids. Here the CDR3 reads CASSSGTGNPFQETQYF. CDR3 nucleotides: TGTGCCAGCAGCTCCGGGACAGGAAACCCATTTCAAGAGACCCAGTACTTC.

The rearrangement joins TRBV27 to TRBJ1-5; 10 nucleotides align to TRBD1. Looked up from germline, CDR1 is MNHEY and CDR2 is SMNVEV (reference sequence). The V gene end was trimmed by 5 bases and the J gene end by 4 bases; junction bases not matched to a gene: 8. This CDR3 spans 16 amino acids. The CDR3 DNA sequence: TGTGCCAGCAGTCCAAGACAGGGGGCAAGGAATCAGCCCCAGCATTTT. As protein: CASSPRQGARNQPQHF.

The chain combines TRBV7-2 with TRBJ1-2, with 7 bases lining up with TRBD1. Germline V lookup: CDR1 SGHTA, CDR2 FQGNSA. The CDR3 consists of 14 residues. The ends lost 4 bases at V and 8 bases at J; junction bases unmatched: 10. CDR3: CASSSRRDSAGYTF. Here the CDR3 DNA reads TGTGCCAGCAGCTCCCGCCGGGACAGCGCCGGCTACACCTTC.